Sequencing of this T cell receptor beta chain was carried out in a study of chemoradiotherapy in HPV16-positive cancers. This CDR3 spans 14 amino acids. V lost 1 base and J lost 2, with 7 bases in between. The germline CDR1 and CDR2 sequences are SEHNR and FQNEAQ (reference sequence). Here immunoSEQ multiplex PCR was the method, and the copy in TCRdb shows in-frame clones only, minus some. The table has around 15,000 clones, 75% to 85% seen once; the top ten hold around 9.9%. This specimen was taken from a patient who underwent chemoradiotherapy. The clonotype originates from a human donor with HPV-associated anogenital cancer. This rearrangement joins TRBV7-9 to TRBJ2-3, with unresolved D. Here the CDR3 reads CASSLVADTDTQYF. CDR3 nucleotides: TGTGCCAGCAGCTTAGTAGCCGACACAGATACGCAGTATTTT.